These 25 T cell receptor beta chains share one sample of origin, sequenced in a study of radiation and T cells in renal cell carcinoma. Regarding time point: blood 2 weeks post-SBRT. Described treatment: 15 Gy SBRT to primary tumor, nephrectomy 4 weeks later. Clones were sequenced by immunoSEQ multiplex PCR, and TCRdb holds only the in-frame ones, with some missing. Here the sample spans tens of thousands of clones, around three quarters being singletons. This sample comprised blood, obtained from a patient whose treatment included radiotherapy and nephrectomy. These receptors all stem from a woman in her sixties or seventies with renal cell carcinoma.

The chain carries TRBV2 and TRBJ1-2; 8 bases agree with TRBD1. Trimming cost V 9 bases and J 4 bases; bases outside gene matches: 1. The germline V gene has CDR1 SNHLY and CDR2 FYNNEI. This CDR3 spans 11 amino acids. The CDR3 loop is CARGQVYGYTF. Here the CDR3 DNA reads TGTGCCAGGGGACAGGTCTATGGCTACACCTTC.

The chain couples TRBV5-3 to TRBJ2-1; D is unclear. TRBV5-3 is filed as an ORF, its function uncertain. The V gene lost 4 bases and the J gene lost 8 bases, with 13 bases spanning the gap. The CDR3 is made up of 13 amino acids. The CDR3 region has the DNA TGTGCCAGAAGCCCGCCGACCTGGGATGAGCAGTTCTTC. Its translation is CARSPPTWDEQFF.

This clone showed up just once. This sequence joins TRBV11-3 and TRBJ2-1; D perhaps matches TRBD2 (6 bases). Germline lookup yields CDR1 SGHNT and CDR2 YENEEA. There are 16 residues in the CDR3. Trimming cost V 5 bases and J 2 bases, with 16 bases left between them. The DNA for the CDR3 is TGTGCCAGCAGCCATCCCGGGGCGGGGCCCTACAATGAGCAGTTCTTC. It codes for CASSHPGAGPYNEQFF.

The chain has TRBV27 and TRBJ1-2; 8 positions match TRBD1. The V gene's germline CDR1 is MNHEY and CDR2 SMNVEV (reference sequence). V gave up 4 bases and J gave up 8 bases; unmatched junction bases: 9. The CDR3 contains 14 residues. CDR3 sequence (DNA): TGTGCCAGCAGTTGGACAGGGAGTGCTGGCGGCTACACCTTC. This sequence encodes CASSWTGSAGGYTF.

The V call is TRBV28, the J call TRBJ2-3; possibly TRBD2 for D (6 bases). Germline loops: CDR1 MDHEN, CDR2 SYDVKM. CDR3 length equals 13 residues. The germline V and J ends were trimmed by 2 bases and 5 bases, with 8 bases remaining between them. The CDR3 bases are TGTGCCAGCAGTTTACAGGGAGGAGATACGCAGTATTTT. It translates to CASSLQGGDTQYF.

A single count supports this clone. This sample includes further DNA sequences coding for the same CDR3. The chain uses TRBV6-5 and TRBJ1-4; possible D gene TRBD1, 5 bases. The length of the CDR3 is 15 residues. The V gene's germline CDR1 is MNHEY and CDR2 SVGAGI. The V end was cut by 1 base, the J end by 7 bases, with 13 bases between. This chain's CDR3 is CASSYLGLHGEKLFF. CDR3 nucleotide sequence: TGTGCCAGCAGTTACTTGGGGCTCCACGGTGAAAAACTGTTTTTT.

The CDR3 here is CASSWGTGNTEAFF. DNA of the CDR3: TGTGCCAGCAGCTGGGGGACAGGGAACACTGAAGCTTTCTTT. This chain joins TRBV5-8 and TRBJ1-1, with 8 bases fitting TRBD1. V shed 3 bases and J 1 base; nucleotides not matched to a gene: 2. In germline, CDR1 is SGHTS, CDR2 YDEGEE. The CDR3 totals 14 residues. The variable domain in full, completed from reference TRBV5-8 and TRBJ1-1, reads EAGVTQSPTHLIKTRGQQATLRCSPISGHTSVYWYQQALGLGLQFLLWYDEGEERNRGNFPPRFSGRQFPNYSSELNVNALELEDSALYLCASSWGTGNTEAFFGQGTRLTVV.

The chain links TRBV9 to TRBJ2-5; TRBD2 agrees at 15 bases. This CDR3 has 19 residues. The V gene's germline CDR1 is SGDLS and CDR2 YYNGEE. J lost 5 bases, V lost 3 bases, and 14 bases had no gene match. The CDR3 region has the DNA TGTGCCAGCAGCGGAAACCCGGGACTAGCGGGAGGTCTCCACGAGACCCAGTACTTC. Translation gives CASSGNPGLAGGLHETQYF.

This rearrangement joins TRBV29-1 to TRBJ2-7, with TRBD2 identical over 8 bases. Germline values: CDR1 SQVTM, CDR2 ANQGSEA. V lost 5 bases and J lost 0; bases outside the gene matches: 12. The CDR3 runs 16 residues. The CDR3 nucleotides read TGCAGCGTTATATTCGGGGGACTAGGGAGCTCCTACGAGCAGTACTTC. Residues: CSVIFGGLGSSYEQYF.

CDR3 residues: CSARTGGETQYF. The DNA for the CDR3 is TGCAGCGCTAGAACCGGGGGAGAGACCCAGTACTTC. The V and J genes are TRBV29-1 and TRBJ2-5; tentatively, D is TRBD2 (6 bases). Trimming took off 7 bases at V and 4 bases at J, with 13 bases between the two ends. Per the germline V gene, CDR1 is SQVTM and CDR2 is ANQGSEA. The CDR3 extends over 12 amino acids.

The genes are TRBV7-9 and TRBJ2-5; D could derive from TRBD1 or TRBD2 (5 bases each). CDR1 is SEHNR, CDR2 FQNEAQ, per germline (reference sequence). The CDR3 is 13 amino acids. V was pared by 4 bases and J by 4 bases, with 10 bases between. The CDR3 bases are TGTGCCAGCAGCTGGGGCGGAGGAGAGACCCAGTACTTC. This translates into CASSWGGGETQYF.

The J gene is TRBJ2-7, the V gene TRBV7-2, with D maybe TRBD2 (6 bases). In germline, CDR1 is SGHTA, CDR2 FQGNSA. The CDR3 contains 13 residues. Trimming took off 7 bases at V and 2 bases at J, with 12 bases between the two ends. CDR3 bases: TGTGCCAGCACGCGTAGCGGCCCCTACGAGCAGTACTTC. This gives the protein CASTRSGPYEQYF.

The chain carries TRBV19 and TRBJ2-1; TRBD1 agrees at 10 bases. The CDR3 is 13 amino acids. J was trimmed by 7 bases and V by 9 bases; bases with no gene match: 6. The germline V gene has CDR1 LNHDA and CDR2 SQIVND (reference sequence). Written as DNA, the CDR3 is TGTGCCAGCCATCGACAGGGGGCGAATGAGCAGTTCTTC. As protein: CASHRQGANEQFF.

The chain employs TRBV2 and TRBJ2-7; TRBD1 might be the D (5 bases). With 6 bases removed from V and 6 bases from J, the gap between germline ends came to 12 bases. This CDR3 has 12 amino acids. Germline CDR1 is SNHLY and CDR2 is FYNNEI. CDR3 amino acids: CASRHQGGEQYF. CDR3 bases: TGTGCCAGCAGGCATCAGGGCGGCGAGCAGTACTTC.

This clone was found a few times. This chain joins TRBV19 and TRBJ2-6; D remains unclear. CDR1 is LNHDA and CDR2 is SQIVND in the germline V gene (reference sequence). V was pared by 5 bases and J by 2 bases, with 19 bases between. This CDR3 contains 18 residues. The DNA of the CDR3 is TGTGCCAGTAGTCCTTCGAGGTTCACAGTAACTGGGGCCAACGTCCTGACTTTC. Protein product: CASSPSRFTVTGANVLTF.

The rearrangement joins TRBV19 to TRBJ2-1; 9 nucleotides agree with TRBD2. Trimming cost V 3 bases and J 2 bases; bases outside gene matches: 11. Germline V gene data show CDR1 as LNHDA and CDR2 as SQIVND (reference sequence). This CDR3 has 18 amino acids. CDR3 sequence (DNA): TGTGCCAGTAGTATTGTTAGTAGCGGGAGAAGTGCCTACAATGAGCAGTTCTTC. This sequence encodes CASSIVSSGRSAYNEQFF.

This chain links TRBV6-1 with TRBJ2-3; the match to TRBD2 covers 8 bases. V gave up 6 bases and J gave up 6 bases; unmatched junction bases: 5. This CDR3 region has 13 residues. Germline V gene data show CDR1 as MNHNS and CDR2 as SASEGT. CDR3 sequence (DNA): TGTGCCAGCAGACGGGGGGGGGCTGATACGCAGTATTTT. It is translated as CASRRGGADTQYF.

This clone was found a few times. This rearrangement joins TRBV5-3 to TRBJ1-5; 8 positions agree with TRBD1. TRBV5-3 is filed as an ORF, its function uncertain. The CDR3 spans 15 residues. Germline trimming cut 5 bases from V and 2 bases from J; bases unmatched to any gene: 6. This CDR3 is CARRSGQGGNQPQHF. CDR3 nucleotides: TGTGCCAGAAGATCCGGACAGGGAGGCAATCAGCCCCAGCATTTT.

The CDR3 region has the DNA TGCGCCAGCAGCTTGGGGCCTTCGCTGGAGACCCAGTACTTC. Its translation is CASSLGPSLETQYF. The chain has TRBV5-1 and TRBJ2-5; D not resolved. The CDR3 sequence is 14 residues long. The V end lost 0 bases, the J end lost 5 bases, and 11 bases lay between the germline ends. Per the germline V gene, CDR1 is SGHRS and CDR2 is YFSETQ.

V and J are TRBV5-3 and TRBJ1-6; no reliable D call. TRBV5-3 is placed among ORFs of uncertain function. The CDR3 is made up of 17 amino acids. The ends were cut back, 0 bases at V and 0 bases at J, with 10 bases in the middle. The CDR3 sequence: CARSLDVKSSYNSPLHF. CDR3 bases: TGTGCCAGAAGCTTGGACGTTAAGAGCTCCTATAATTCACCCCTCCACTTT.

The V and J genes are TRBV6-5 and TRBJ2-2; 13 nucleotides line up with TRBD2. The CDR3 contains 16 residues. CDR1 MNHEY and CDR2 SVGAGI come from the germline V gene. Losses at the gene ends were 4 bases for V and 7 bases for J; bases not matched to a gene: 6. CDR3 amino acids: CASSLGLAGEGGELFF. The CDR3 nucleotides are TGTGCCAGCAGTTTAGGACTAGCGGGAGAGGGCGGGGAGCTGTTTTTT.

The chain carries TRBV19 and TRBJ2-5; 7 nucleotides agree with TRBD1. Losses at the gene ends were 5 bases for V and 4 bases for J; bases not matched to a gene: 7. This CDR3 has 14 amino acids. Germline loops: CDR1 LNHDA, CDR2 SQIVND (reference sequence). The CDR3 sequence: CASSPLQGPETQYF. DNA of the CDR3: TGTGCCAGTAGTCCTCTACAGGGGCCAGAGACCCAGTACTTC.

This sequence joins TRBV6-1 and TRBJ1-6; perhaps TRBD1 as D (5 bases). Deletions cut 5 bases from V and 8 bases from J, with 10 bases between. This CDR3 comprises 13 residues. Germline loops: CDR1 MNHNS, CDR2 SASEGT. CDR3 protein: CASSRQFDSPLHF. CDR3 coding DNA: TGTGCCAGCAGTCGACAGTTCGATTCACCCCTCCACTTT.

This clone came up a few times. The CDR3 sequence is CASSPDRLYGYTF. CDR3 nucleotides: TGTGCCAGTAGTCCGGACAGGCTCTATGGCTACACCTTC. The genes are TRBV19 and TRBJ1-2; 7 bases align to TRBD1. After removal of 5 bases from V and 4 bases from J, the junction contained 4 bases not matched to a gene. This CDR3 region has 13 residues. Germline CDR1 LNHDA, CDR2 SQIVND (reference sequence). Using reference TRBV19 and TRBJ1-2 for the parts outside the CDR3, the full variable domain is DGGITQSPKYLFRKEGQNVTLSCEQNLNHDAMYWYRQDPGQGLRLIYYSQIVNDFQKGDIAEGYSVSREKKESFPLTVTSAQKNPTAFYLCASSPDRLYGYTFGSGTRLTVV.

The V call is TRBV30, the J call TRBJ1-1; 12 bases align to TRBD1. Germline V gives CDR1 GTSNPN, CDR2 SVGIG (reference sequence). The CDR3 loop spans 15 amino acids. The V segment lost 5 bases and the J segment 6 bases; nucleotides outside the gene matches: 10. CDR3 sequence (DNA): TGTGCCTGGTCGGGGGACAGGGGGCATGGGGCTGAAGCTTTCTTT. This encodes CAWSGDRGHGAEAFF.